This T cell receptor beta chain was captured in a study of OX40 agonist ivuxolimab in advanced cancers. Study overall: Patients took ivuxolimab, an agonistic anti-OX40 (CD134) antibody. Those enrolled were 70% to 85% male, with a mean age of around 60 years and ages from 23 to 79. Administration of intravenous ivuxolimab to patients occurred every 2 weeks at 0.01 to 10 mg/kg.

Study-level results: Doses of 0.1 to 3.0 mg/kg were accompanied by clonal expansion of CD4+ and CD8+ blood T cells by week 6.

The assay was immunoSEQ multiplex PCR, and TCRdb's table has in-frame clones only and misses some. The sample contains around 75,000 clones, approximately 80% of which appear only once. As concerns this clone: Its antigen is not identified.

Germline V gene lookup returns CDR1 SGHNT and CDR2 YYREEE (reference sequence). Trimming shortened V by 4 bases and J by 4 bases, and 12 bases separated the two germline ends. This CDR3 comprises 15 residues. This sequence was found in an adult with an advanced solid tumor such as melanoma, head and neck, liver or kidney cancer. The sample consisted of CD4+ or CD8+ T cells sorted from blood, taken in a trial of the OX40 agonist ivuxolimab. The chain is built from TRBV5-4 and TRBJ1-6; a weak D match, TRBD1 (5 bases). The CDR3 nucleotides read TGTGCCAGCAGCACGGGACTGCTGTATAATTCACCCCTCCACTTT. It translates to CASSTGLLYNSPLHF. Drawing the rest from reference TRBV5-4 and TRBJ1-6, the complete variable domain is ETGVTQSPTHLIKTRGQQVTLRCSSQSGHNTVSWYQQALGQGPQFIFQYYREEENGRGNFPPRFSGLQFPNYSSELNVNALELDDSALYLCASSTGLLYNSPLHFGNGTRLTVT.